This TCR beta chain was identified during a study of cytomegalovirus exposure and HLA in healthy donors (dated by TCRdb to about 2017). The study in broad terms: According to an earlier analysis of around 600 of the donors, about 179 million T cells yielded over 100 million unique TCR beta sequences and approximately 300 Gb of sequence data. An early release covering roughly 600 HLA-typed donors comprised 250 to 350 gigabases of sequencing data and around 80 million unique TCR sequences. The genetic ancestry cluster associated with self-reported Caucasian donors included about 81% of the roughly 380 genotyped donors. The study aimed to test whether signatures of past pathogen exposure could be identified by cataloging public T cell receptors. Using immunosequencing, the study profiled T cell repertoires from around 670 subjects and related those repertoires to cytomegalovirus serostatus. In addition to the first cohort of around 670 subjects, a separate validation cohort of some 120 different subjects was used. The study combined high-throughput TCR immunosequencing, statistical association of individual TCRs with disease status, and machine learning to predict cytomegalovirus infection status. To study patterns of TCR occurrence, a later analysis re-analyzed previously published TCR beta repertoires from several hundred donors and added high-resolution HLA genotyping. The later analysis used no new phenotypic data to find candidate immune exposures, relying instead on TCR beta sequences and their occurrence across donors. To decide whether each TCR beta V gene segment behaved as functional or pseudogenic, an earlier analysis of approximately 590 of the donors relied on high-throughput TCR beta sequencing. Donor age, sex, ethnicity and CMV serostatus were compiled alongside the repertoire data. A later genetic analysis used genome-wide SNP genotypes for about 60% of the roughly 700 donors, treating that subset as a discovery cohort. Every repertoire in the discovery cohort had been generated on one and the same sequencing platform. Class I and class II HLA loci were covered by the typing at four-digit resolution. Typing coverage varied by locus: roughly 620-640 donors for A, B, C, DRB1 and DQB1; roughly 520 for DQA1; over 600 for DPA1; about 450 for DPB1. Four to six DR-DQ haplotypes were handled as single units for association and clustering, since linkage in the cohort was strong. On average, 235,054 unique TCR beta nucleotide sequences were sequenced per donor among 350 to 400 genotyped donors of the cohort, with around 19% of those sequences being non-productive. The paper as a whole reports these results and caveats: Because HLA typing was missing for some donors at each locus, association tests included only the typed subset. In a later analysis, several top co-occurrence clusters were reported to appear linked to parvovirus B19, influenza, CMV and Epstein-Barr virus. Broadly in line with IMGT annotations, most TCR beta V segments showed up in productive rearrangements about 87% or about 30% of the time in an earlier analysis of 587 of the donors. In this cohort, only TCR beta chains were sequenced, and detectable features were limited by the absence of alpha or paired-chain data. Linkage disequilibrium might explain the correlated functional status among segregating V segments, but an unknown experimental factor could not be ruled out. Compared with the approximately 670-donor mean, donors in an Asian-associated ancestry cluster had fewer N-insertions in productive TCRs, according to a later genetic analysis. Assigning TCR associations to individual alleles was difficult when HLA alleles, especially DR and DQ, strongly co-occurred. A further reported finding was that TCR beta sequences accurately predicted the HLA-A and HLA-B alleles for most subjects in the first cohort. According to the authors, the approach could potentially be generalized to other disease states and immunological phenotypes. For the cohort, immune exposure information was limited to CMV serostatus. A group of highly shared sequence variants was considered likely to be a technical artifact of the sequencing pipeline. According to a later analysis, most CMV-associated TCR beta chains appeared to be HLA-restricted, and the HLA associations seemed to be driven largely by CMV exposure. The study listed 170 or so TCR beta chains as associated with cytomegalovirus. Because counts were too low, roughly 17 rarely observed V segments, including chromosome 9 orphons, were left out of the earlier analysis of several hundred of the donors. Some IMGT-functional V segments, including TRBV6-2 and TRBV6-3, could not be told apart with the 87-base-pair reads, so those segments were excluded. In a later analysis, over 15,000 TCR beta sequences were associated with specific HLA alleles at a false discovery rate of 0.05. Compared with equally common non-associated chains, HLA-associated TCR beta chains in a later analysis were more clonally expanded and had lower generation probabilities. Three of the identified cytomegalovirus-associated TCR beta chains were confirmed in vitro to be specific for cytomegalovirus antigens. V-gene and J-gene trimming of TCR beta chains was associated with a missense DCLRE1C variant in a later genetic analysis, and the association was replicated in an independent cohort. Most TCR sequences were observed very rarely across donors, whereas some public TCRs were present in many individuals. In both the original and validation cohorts, the classifier was reported to diagnose cytomegalovirus status with high specificity and sensitivity. A later analysis found that TCR association rates varied across HLA loci, with DRB1 alleles showing the most associated TCRs and HLA-C alleles the fewest. Sequencing depth was assumed to be roughly uniform across donors in the presence/absence analyses, though that assumption may not hold.

In the case of this clone: There is no known antigen for this receptor. No much larger clone exists at a distance of one base, and base qualities are not known.

The library was made by the immunoSEQ multiplex PCR assay. The multiplex PCR relied on a mix of 60 forward primers for TCR Vbeta segments and 13 reverse primers for TCR Jbeta segments. A multiplex PCR assay on genomic DNA amplified the CDR3 region of rearranged TCR beta genes. The Illumina HiSeq System was used to sequence the amplified TCR beta libraries as 87-base-pair reads. The original pipeline was this. Across the 666 repertoires, a later analysis counted 80 million or so unique TCR beta chains, roughly 11 million of which were shared by at least two donors. Raw reads were error-corrected and collapsed into unique sequences with a nearest-neighbor algorithm that merged closely related sequences to remove PCR and sequencing errors. CDR3 sequences were aligned to IMGT reference sequences to assign V, D and J gene segments. For a sequence to be retained, a match of at least six nucleotides was required to both a V gene segment and a J gene segment. A rearrangement was called productive if the CDR3 had no stop codons and remained in frame with V and J, and every other rearrangement was called non-productive. Following IMGT convention, CDR3 was defined as the stretch from the second conserved V-encoded cysteine to the conserved J-encoded phenylalanine. In an earlier analysis of more than 550 of the donors, sequences lacking an unambiguous match to a single V gene segment were excluded. In an earlier analysis of 587 of the donors, V segments were called functional above 56.7% productive rearrangements and were called segregating when the between-donor standard deviation exceeded 5%. A statistical classification framework was developed to diagnose cytomegalovirus status using the catalog of TCR beta chain sequences. A later analysis assigned V and J genes by comparing TCR nucleotide sequences with IMGT/GENE-DB human TR gene sequences. The TCRdist pipeline was used in a later analysis to assign CDR3 sequences and most-parsimonious VDJ recombination scenarios. A later analysis defined each TCR beta chain by its CDR3 amino acid sequence plus V-gene family, and excluded reads lacking a unique V-gene family. To address suspected cross-contamination and a sequencing artifact, a later analysis removed 550 to 750 highly shared, low-generation-probability nucleotide sequences. In a later analysis, a clonal expansion index was calculated for each public chain from normalized within-repertoire ranks of inferred template counts. Generation probabilities in a later analysis came from a VDJ recombination model fitted to out-of-frame rearrangements, and those results were checked against IGoR. Hypergeometric tests were used in a later analysis to score TCR-TCR, TCR-HLA and TCR-CMV co-occurrence, with a repertoire-size bias correction applied to the TCR pairs. False discovery rates were estimated in a later analysis by permuting HLA or CMV assignments 20 times. A later analysis grouped co-occurring TCRs with DBSCAN, adding TCRdist sequence similarity when clustering within HLA-allele-positive subsets. Repertoires with fewer than 30,000 or more than 120,000 public chains, plus five repertoires with anomalous nucleotide sharing, were excluded from co-occurrence clustering. Sourced from immuneACCESS, this table was stored by TCRdb with only in-frame sequences that have V and J called. A share of the clones is absent; for the studies checked, an unresolved V gene accounts for under half, and the remainder has no known explanation. V, J and clone size reflect that table, while D and trimming were determined from the DNA. The sample table records about 210,000 clones; around 81% of these occur just once. The biggest ten clones account for around 9.6% of the sample.

The cohort was made up of approximately 670 healthy bone marrow donors. All cohort members were sampled while nominally healthy, although unrecorded immune exposures were likely present. The donor was CMV seropositive and was included in the group of some 290 seropositive cohort members. A peripheral blood sample was provided by each donor, and peripheral blood mononuclear cells were used for TCR beta sequencing. Genomic DNA extraction from the blood cell samples was performed with the Qiagen DNeasy Blood Extraction Kit. For this chain, trimming is 3 bases at the V end and 5 bases at the J end, and the number of junction bases without a gene match is 5. For CDR1 and CDR2, the germline V gene lists SGDLS and YYNGEE. The CDR3 spans 14 residues, from the cysteine through the phenylalanine. Only the CDR3 portion is preserved as DNA: 42 bases, with reading frame beginning at the first base.

The chain employs TRBV9 and TRBJ1-2; 9 nucleotides in the junction match TRBD1. What was sequenced was PBMCs. The clonotype comes from a woman aged 50 to 60 in good health and CMV-seropositive. The CDR3 corresponds to CASSGGQGGYGYTF. In nucleotide form, the sequence is TGTGCCAGCAGCGGGGGACAGGGTGGATATGGCTACACCTTC.